These 30 T cell receptor beta chains were all obtained from the same sample, sequenced in a study of blood T cell repertoires in COVID-19. Clones were read by immunoSEQ multiplex PCR, and TCRdb kept only the in-frame ones, dropping some. The data contain around 500,000 clones, 70% to 90% of them singletons. Sequenced: PBMCs or T cells enriched from blood (not recorded which). These receptors were obtained from a woman aged 55-70 years who had recovered from COVID-19.

The genes are TRBV4-2 and TRBJ2-2; possible D gene TRBD1, 6 bases. V gave up 1 base and J gave up 4 bases, with 16 bases separating them. The CDR3 contains 17 residues. Germline values: CDR1 LGHNA, CDR2 YNFKEQ. For the CDR3, the DNA is TGTGCCAGCAGCCAAGGGGTCGGGCAGGGGTTCACCGGGGAGCTGTTTTTT. This gives the protein CASSQGVGQGFTGELFF.

CDR3 sequence (DNA): TGTGCCAGCAGTGAAGCGCTCGCAGGGGGCTACTATGGCTACACCTTC. Its protein is CASSEALAGGYYGYTF. The chain combines TRBV2 with TRBJ1-2, with 8 bases that match TRBD1. CDR1 is SNHLY, CDR2 FYNNEI, per germline. The trim removed 0 bases at V and 3 bases at J, leaving 6 bases unmatched. The CDR3 runs 16 residues.

The chain joins TRBV28 to TRBJ2-7; maybe TRBD1 (5 bases). This CDR3 has 12 amino acids. Germline V gene sequence: CDR1 MDHEN, CDR2 SYDVKM. Deletions cut 4 bases from V and 6 bases from J, with 10 bases between. The CDR3 region has the DNA TGTGCCAGCAGTTCAGGGTTTCGCGAGCAGTACTTC. It specifies CASSSGFREQYF.

This chain joins TRBV24-1 and TRBJ1-6; D is undetermined. The germline V and J ends were trimmed by 3 bases and 0 bases, with 5 bases remaining between them. The CDR3 runs 15 residues. Germline loops: CDR1 KGHDR, CDR2 SFDVKD. DNA for the CDR3: TGTGCCACCAGTGATGGGCGCTCCTATAATTCACCCCTCCACTTT. This gives the protein CATSDGRSYNSPLHF.

The CDR3 DNA reads as TGTGCCAGCAGCGTAGACAGCGGGGGTGCAGATACGCAGTATTTT. The encoded protein is CASSVDSGGADTQYF. The V and J genes are TRBV9 and TRBJ2-3, with 8 positions matching TRBD2. Looked up from germline, CDR1 is SGDLS and CDR2 is YYNGEE. J was trimmed by 4 bases and V by 0 bases; bases with no gene match: 4. The CDR3 is made up of 15 amino acids.

Here the CDR3 reads CASSRKSGTGNEQFF. DNA of the CDR3: TGTGCCAGCAGTCGAAAGTCCGGGACAGGGAATGAGCAGTTCTTC. V usage is TRBV25-1 and J usage is TRBJ2-1, with 9 bases identical to TRBD1. Germline loops: CDR1 MGHDK, CDR2 SYGVNS. CDR3 length: 15 amino acids. Trimming at V came to 5 bases and at J to 7 bases, leaving 9 bases not matched to a gene.

As to this clone: One end of the junction does not line up with germline, which may come from a read error. The chain combines TRBV3-1 (or the pseudogene TRBV3-2) with TRBJ2-7; 9 bases line up with TRBD2. CDR1 LGHDT and CDR2 YNNKEL come from the germline V gene (reference sequence). This CDR3 contains 15 residues. The CDR3 protein is CASSQSGGRSFEQYF. Here the CDR3 DNA reads TGTGCCAGCAGCCAAAGCGGGGGGAGGTCCTTCGAGCAGTACTTC.

V usage is TRBV19 and J usage is TRBJ2-7; the match to TRBD2 covers 10 bases. The CDR3 contains 15 residues. Looked up from germline, CDR1 is LNHDA and CDR2 is SQIVND (reference sequence). V lost 6 bases to trimming and J lost 1 base; unmatched junction nucleotides: 6. The CDR3 protein is CASRTSSGGSYEQYF. In nucleotides, the CDR3 is TGTGCCAGTAGAACCTCTAGCGGGGGTTCCTACGAGCAGTACTTC.

V is TRBV10-3 and J is TRBJ1-2; D gene uncertain. The V end lost 0 bases, the J end lost 8 bases, and 10 bases lay between the germline ends. The germline CDR1 and CDR2 sequences are ENHRY and SYGVKD. The CDR3 is 13 amino acids. In DNA form, the CDR3 reads TGTGCCATCAGTGAGTCGAACGACTGGGGCTACACCTTC. Residues: CAISESNDWGYTF.

V usage is TRBV10-1 and J usage is TRBJ2-5, with 7 bases identical to TRBD2. V lost 0 bases to trimming and J lost 6 bases; unmatched junction nucleotides: 7. The CDR3 loop spans 15 amino acids. Germline-derived CDR1 and CDR2 are WNHNN and SYGVQD (reference sequence). CDR3 DNA: TGCGCCAGCAGTGAGTCGGCAGCGGGGAAACAGACCCAGTACTTC. Its translation is CASSESAAGKQTQYF.

The V and J genes are TRBV27 and TRBJ1-4, with D possibly being TRBD1 (6 bases). V was shortened by 2 bases and J by 11 bases, with 9 bases between the two germline ends. CDR3 length: 12 amino acids. Germline V gene lookup returns CDR1 MNHEY and CDR2 SMNVEV (reference sequence). The CDR3 spells CASSLGQGKLFF. Written as DNA, the CDR3 is TGTGCCAGCAGTTTAGGCCAGGGGAAACTGTTTTTT.

The chain is built from TRBV27 and TRBJ1-1, with D possibly TRBD1 on 5 matching bases. The germline V and J ends were trimmed by 1 base and 0 bases, with 9 bases remaining between them. The CDR3 has 15 residues. CDR1 is MNHEY, CDR2 SMNVEV, per germline (reference sequence). CDR3: CASSLFGGLNTEAFF. CDR3 bases: TGTGCCAGCAGTTTATTTGGGGGGTTGAACACTGAAGCTTTCTTT.

This clone was picked up one time. This chain connects TRBV12-3 or TRBV12-4 to TRBJ1-2; D possibly corresponds to TRBD1 (5 bases). The germline V and J ends were trimmed by 6 bases and 4 bases, with 12 bases remaining between them. This CDR3 has 13 residues. The CDR3 loop is CASRTRGLYGYTF. CDR3 sequence (DNA): TGTGCCAGCAGAACGAGGGGACTCTATGGCTACACCTTC.

The rearrangement uses TRBV2 and TRBJ2-7, with D possibly being TRBD1 (5 bases). Germline V gene sequence: CDR1 SNHLY, CDR2 FYNNEI. The length of the CDR3 is 12 residues. Deletions cut 6 bases from V and 3 bases from J, with 9 bases between. CDR3: CASSADNYEQYF. CDR3 DNA: TGTGCCAGCAGCGCGGACAACTACGAGCAGTACTTC. Filled out from reference TRBV2 and TRBJ2-7, the complete variable domain reads EPEVTQTPSHQVTQMGQEVILRCVPISNHLYFYWYRQILGQKVEFLVSFYNNEISEKSEIFDDQFSVERPDGSNFTLKIRSTKLEDSAMYFCASSADNYEQYFGPGTRLTVT.

The chain has TRBV5-1 and TRBJ1-1, with D perhaps TRBD1 (5 bases). V lost 0 bases, J lost 2 bases, and 11 bases lay in between. This CDR3 is built from 15 residues. CDR1 and CDR2 (germline): SGHRS, YFSETQ. The CDR3 coding sequence is TGCGCCAGCAGCTTGGCCCCGACAGTCAACACTGAAGCTTTCTTT. Translated: CASSLAPTVNTEAFF.

The chain is built from TRBV6-5 and TRBJ2-1; 7 bases match TRBD2. The germline V gene encodes CDR1 MNHEY and CDR2 SVGAGI. The CDR3 has 14 residues. Germline trimming cut 7 bases from V and 8 bases from J; bases unmatched to any gene: 11. The CDR3 reads CASTPTTGGDEQFF. The CDR3 nucleotides are TGTGCCAGCACCCCTACGACGGGGGGAGATGAGCAGTTCTTC.

The chain combines TRBV6-1 with TRBJ1-1; a weak D match, TRBD1 (5 bases). The germline CDR1 and CDR2 sequences are MNHNS and SASEGT. The V end was cut by 5 bases, the J end by 11 bases, with 12 bases between. The CDR3 runs 11 residues. CDR3 sequence reads: CASSYLGGAFF. In nucleotides, the CDR3 is TGTGCCAGCAGTTACCTTGGGGGGGCTTTCTTT.

This clone was detected a few times. The chain recombines TRBV5-5 with TRBJ2-7, with no clear D. The CDR3 sequence is 15 residues long. Germline V CDR1 and CDR2: SGHKS, YYEKEE (reference sequence). Between the trimmed V and J ends, which lost 0 bases and 2 bases, there was a span of 12 bases. The CDR3 nucleotides read TGTGCCAGCAGCTTGGCTCCAGGCTCCCCCTACGAGCAGTACTTC. Its translation is CASSLAPGSPYEQYF.

In this sample, this clone turned up once. The J gene is TRBJ1-6, the V gene TRBV6-5, with 7 bases matching TRBD1. The junction had 8 bases not matched to a gene; V was cut back by 1 base and J by 8 bases. The CDR3 sequence is 16 residues long. The V gene's germline CDR1 is MNHEY and CDR2 SVGAGI. The DNA of the CDR3 is TGTGCCAGCAGTTACTTCCCGGGACAGCCTGATTCACCCCTCCACTTT. As protein: CASSYFPGQPDSPLHF.

The V gene is TRBV5-1, the J gene TRBJ1-1, with D hard to call. The V end was cut by 2 bases, the J end by 3 bases, with 14 bases between. CDR1 and CDR2 from the germline V gene are SGHRS and YFSETQ. The CDR3 totals 15 residues. The CDR3: CASSFHDLSDTEAFF. Written as DNA, the CDR3 is TGCGCCAGCAGCTTTCATGATTTGTCGGACACTGAAGCTTTCTTT.

The rearrangement links TRBV27 to TRBJ2-2, with D possibly being TRBD2 (6 bases). CDR1 and CDR2 (germline): MNHEY, SMNVEV (reference sequence). The V gene lost 6 bases and the J gene lost 1 base, with 12 bases spanning the gap. This CDR3 region has 15 residues. Here the CDR3 reads CASSRDFKNTGELFF. Written as DNA, the CDR3 is TGTGCCAGCAGCCGGGACTTTAAGAACACCGGGGAGCTGTTTTTT.

V is TRBV5-6 and J is TRBJ1-5; TRBD1 matches 10 bases. J lost 7 bases, V lost 4 bases, and 8 bases had no gene match. CDR1 is SGHDT, CDR2 YYEEEE, per germline. CDR3 length: 15 amino acids. For the CDR3, the DNA is TGTGCCAGCAGCCTAGGGACAGGGGAAAGGCAGCCCCAGCATTTT. Translating it yields CASSLGTGERQPQHF.

This chain joins TRBV24-1 and TRBJ1-2; 11 nucleotides line up with TRBD1. The CDR3 extends over 16 amino acids. The trim removed 4 bases at V and 4 bases at J, leaving 7 bases unmatched. In germline, CDR1 is KGHDR, CDR2 SFDVKD. The CDR3 sequence is CATSDSRTGGVYGYTF. The CDR3, as DNA: TGTGCCACCAGTGACTCTCGGACAGGGGGCGTCTATGGCTACACCTTC.

The CDR3 region has the DNA TGTGCCAGCAGCGTAGAAGGTAGCCCCTACACAGATACGCAGTATTTT. The encoded protein is CASSVEGSPYTDTQYF. The chain recombines TRBV9 with TRBJ2-3, with D hard to call. The CDR3 extends over 16 amino acids. The germline CDR1 and CDR2 sequences are SGDLS and YYNGEE. V was pared by 0 bases and J by 2 bases, with 13 bases between.

This clone was detected only once. The chain recombines TRBV18 with TRBJ1-4; 7 bases are shared with TRBD1. The CDR3 runs to 15 residues. V shed 2 bases, J shed 8 bases, and the junction held 8 bases outside the gene matches. CDR1 KGHSH and CDR2 LQKENI come from the germline V gene. The chain's CDR3 is CASSPSGQRREKLFF. The CDR3 DNA follows: TGTGCCAGCTCACCATCGGGACAGAGAAGAGAAAAACTGTTTTTT.

The rearrangement uses TRBV2 and TRBJ2-7; 8 nucleotides line up with TRBD1. CDR3 size: 14 residues. V shed 6 bases and J 3 bases; nucleotides not matched to a gene: 7. CDR1 SNHLY and CDR2 FYNNEI come from the germline V gene. The CDR3 DNA reads TGTGCCAGCAGATTGACAGGGGCCTTCTACGAGCAGTACTTC. This gives the protein CASRLTGAFYEQYF.

Only one count was recorded for this clone. This sequence joins TRBV5-1 and TRBJ1-1; TRBD1 might be the D (5 bases). V lost 2 bases to trimming and J lost 6 bases, with 8 bases between them. CDR1 is SGHRS, CDR2 YFSETQ, per germline. This CDR3 has 12 amino acids. CDR3 sequence (DNA): TGCGCCAGCAGCTTCTCAGGGTCTGAAGCTTTCTTT. It is translated as CASSFSGSEAFF.

The DNA of the CDR3 is TGCGCCAGCAACCTAGCGGGGCCCACCGGGGAGCTGTTTTTT. Translated: CASNLAGPTGELFF. V is TRBV10-2 and J is TRBJ2-2; TRBD2 agrees at 9 bases. Germline CDR1 is WSHSY and CDR2 is SAAADI. V shed 7 bases, J shed 4 bases, and the junction held 4 bases outside the gene matches. The CDR3 consists of 14 residues.

V is TRBV27 and J is TRBJ1-2, with a tentative D call TRBD1 (5 bases). The germline V and J ends were trimmed by 6 bases and 8 bases, with 19 bases remaining between them. This CDR3 spans 14 amino acids. The V gene's germline CDR1 is MNHEY and CDR2 SMNVEV (reference sequence). The CDR3 protein is CASRGAREYWGYTF. The CDR3 bases are TGTGCCAGCAGAGGGGCCCGGGAGTACTGGGGCTACACCTTC.

The rearrangement uses TRBV5-1 and TRBJ2-1; tentatively, D is TRBD1 (6 bases). CDR3 length: 17 residues. In germline, CDR1 is SGHRS, CDR2 YFSETQ. The germline V and J ends were trimmed by 4 bases and 0 bases, with 17 bases remaining between them. The CDR3 here is CASSNQWGLSSYNEQFF. The CDR3 nucleotides read TGCGCCAGCAGCAATCAGTGGGGGCTAAGCTCCTACAATGAGCAGTTCTTC.